One sample yielded the 7 T cell receptor beta chains listed below, sequenced in a study of blood T cell repertoires in COVID-19. The assay was immunoSEQ multiplex PCR, and TCRdb's table has in-frame clones only and misses some. Of roughly 140,000 clones in the sample, 60% to 85% were seen once. The sequenced sample was peripheral blood. These receptors were collected from a man aged 50-59 years with active or convalescent COVID-19.

This clone was found a few times. V usage is TRBV6-6 and J usage is TRBJ2-5, with 7 bases that match TRBD2. This CDR3 has 15 amino acids. From germline, CDR1 is MNHNY and CDR2 SVGAGI (reference sequence). J gave up 4 bases and V 7 bases, and 12 bases lay outside the gene matches. The CDR3 DNA reads TGTGCCAGCAACGCAGCCCGAAGCGGGACAGAGACCCAGTACTTC. This gives the protein CASNAARSGTETQYF.

The V call is TRBV19, the J call TRBJ1-5; TRBD1 matches at 10 bases. In germline, CDR1 is LNHDA, CDR2 SQIVND (reference sequence). CDR3 length: 15 residues. Losses at the gene ends were 5 bases for V and 4 bases for J; bases not matched to a gene: 5. The CDR3 nucleotides read TGTGCCAGTAGTTTTTTGGGACAGGGGAATCAGCCCCAGCATTTT. This gives the protein CASSFLGQGNQPQHF.

The rearrangement links TRBV23-1 to TRBJ2-2, with D possibly matching TRBD2 (6 bases). TRBV23-1 is classed as an ORF, of uncertain function. There are 16 residues in the CDR3. V gave up 0 bases and J gave up 6 bases, with 14 bases separating them. CDR3 sequence reads: CASSQSREDASGELFF. The CDR3 bases are TGCGCCAGCAGTCAATCTAGGGAGGACGCCTCCGGGGAGCTGTTTTTT.

The chain links TRBV27 to TRBJ2-1; D is perhaps TRBD2 (5 bases). This CDR3 has 12 amino acids. V lost 5 bases and J lost 7, with 9 bases in between. In germline, CDR1 is MNHEY, CDR2 SMNVEV (reference sequence). The CDR3: CASSPSGNEQFF. The CDR3 DNA sequence: TGTGCCAGCAGTCCCAGCGGAAATGAGCAGTTCTTC.

V is TRBV3-1 (or the pseudogene TRBV3-2) and J is TRBJ2-3, with 9 positions matching TRBD2. Germline CDR1 and CDR2: LGHDT and YNNKEL (reference sequence). The CDR3 loop spans 16 amino acids. The V gene end was trimmed by 4 bases and the J gene end by 0 bases; junction bases not matched to a gene: 5. The CDR3 DNA reads as TGTGCCAGCAGCCCCCGACTAGCGGCTAGCACAGATACGCAGTATTTT. This codes for CASSPRLAASTDTQYF.

The rearrangement uses TRBV21-1 and TRBJ2-3; the D call of TRBD1 is as the table states it, not checked on the DNA. TRBV21-1 is listed as a pseudogene. The CDR3 loop spans 16 amino acids. The chain's CDR3 is CASSKARGRTADTQYF. Written as DNA, the CDR3 is TGTGCCAGCAGCAAAGCCAGGGGGCGAACGGCAGATACGCAGTATTTT.

The chain employs TRBV9 and TRBJ2-2; D possibly corresponds to TRBD2 (7 bases). Trimming left V 5 bases short and J 2 bases short, with 16 bases between. This CDR3 is 16 amino acids long. The germline CDR1 and CDR2 sequences are SGDLS and YYNGEE. The CDR3 spells CASSDSGGANTGELFF. CDR3 coding DNA: TGTGCCAGCAGTGATAGTGGGGGGGCTAACACCGGGGAGCTGTTTTTT. The full variable domain, completed using reference TRBV9 and TRBJ2-2, is DSGVTQTPKHLITATGQRVTLRCSPRSGDLSVYWYQQSLDQGLQFLIQYYNGEERAKGNILERFSAQQFPDLHSELNLSSLELGDSALYFCASSDSGGANTGELFFGEGSRLTVL.